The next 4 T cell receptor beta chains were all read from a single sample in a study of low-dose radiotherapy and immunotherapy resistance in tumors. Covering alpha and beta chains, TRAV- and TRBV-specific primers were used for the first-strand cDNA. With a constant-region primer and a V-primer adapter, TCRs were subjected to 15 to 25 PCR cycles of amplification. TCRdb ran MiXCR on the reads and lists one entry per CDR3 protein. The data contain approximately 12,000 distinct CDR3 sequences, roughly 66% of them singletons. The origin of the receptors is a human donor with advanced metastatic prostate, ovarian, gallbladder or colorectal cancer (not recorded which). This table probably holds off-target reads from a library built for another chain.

CDR3 coding DNA: TGTGCCAGCAGTTTATTTGGGGGCCGGGGTCCGTCACCCCTCCACTTT. Translated, it gives CASSLFGGRGPSPLHF. The V and J genes are TRBV28 and TRBJ1-6; perhaps TRBD1 as D (6 bases). The CDR3 has 16 amino acids. V shed 1 base and J shed 10 bases, with 17 bases lying between them. CDR1 MDHEN and CDR2 SYDVKM come from the germline V gene. The whole variable domain, remainder taken from reference TRBV28 and TRBJ1-6, is DVKVTQSSRYLVKRTGEKVFLECVQDMDHENMFWYRQDPGLGLRLIYFSYDVKMKEKGDIPEGYSVSREKKERFSLILESASTNQTSMYLCASSLFGGRGPSPLHFGNGTRLTVT.

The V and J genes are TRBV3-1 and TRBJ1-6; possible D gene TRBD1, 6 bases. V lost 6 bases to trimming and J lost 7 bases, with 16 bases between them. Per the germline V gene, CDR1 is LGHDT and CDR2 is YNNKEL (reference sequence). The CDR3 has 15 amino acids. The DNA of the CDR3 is TGTGCCAGCAGACCGGAAGACAGGACGAATTCACCCCTCCACTTT. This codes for CASRPEDRTNSPLHF.

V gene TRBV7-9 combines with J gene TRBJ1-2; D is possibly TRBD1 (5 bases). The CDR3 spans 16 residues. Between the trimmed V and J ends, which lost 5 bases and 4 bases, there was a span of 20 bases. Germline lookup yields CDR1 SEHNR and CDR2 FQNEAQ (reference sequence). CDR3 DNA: TGTGCCAGCAGCCACCGGGACCCTATTTTTTCCTATGGCTACACCTTC. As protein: CASSHRDPIFSYGYTF.

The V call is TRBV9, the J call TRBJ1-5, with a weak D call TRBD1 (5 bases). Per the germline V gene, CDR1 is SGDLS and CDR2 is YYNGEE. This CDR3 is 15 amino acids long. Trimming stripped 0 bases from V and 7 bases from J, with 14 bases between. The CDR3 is CASSVEGSGGQPQHF. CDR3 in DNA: TGTGCCAGCAGCGTAGAGGGGAGTGGCGGCCAGCCCCAGCATTTT.